This TCR beta chain was found in a study of blood T cell repertoires in COVID-19. Looking at the study overall: Acute and convalescent COVID-19 specimens originated in the United States, Italy and Spain. From T cells, B-cell-depleted T cells, or PBMCs came the material, which was cDNA or gDNA.

Unmatched junction bases numbered 6, after V lost 0 bases and J lost 5 bases. The CDR3 has 16 residues. Germline V CDR1 and CDR2: SGHTA, FQGNSA. Methods used by the authors: Reference gene primer amplification in the assay estimated nucleated cell counts. Clones were read by immunoSEQ multiplex PCR, and TCRdb kept only the in-frame ones, dropping some. V and J calls and clone size come straight from that table; D and trimming were deduced from the DNA. The data contain about 180,000 clones, about 88% of them seen just once; the ten biggest clones take up less than 0.7%. This clone was found once. The Seattle site enrolled patients during active infection and followed them longitudinally.

This chain connects TRBV7-2 to TRBJ1-5, with 8 bases fitting TRBD1. Sample: peripheral blood. The source of this sequence is a man aged 55 to 70 with COVID-19, enrolled during active disease. The CDR3 sequence is CASSLAQDRVDQPQHF. CDR3 in DNA: TGTGCCAGCAGCTTAGCGCAGGACAGGGTGGATCAGCCCCAGCATTTT.